Below, 17 T cell receptor beta chains from the same sample are listed, as sequenced in a study of CD8 T cells in ankylosing spondylitis. Study observations and caveats: In ankylosing spondylitis blood, a motif of roughly eight highly homologous TCR beta variants appeared characteristic.

These receptors are not linked to any known antigen. TCRdb reprocessed the 5' RACE reads with MiXCR, giving one entry per CDR3 protein. The sample yields 200,000 to 250,000 distinct CDR3 sequences, approximately 7.4% seen once. The sample taken for sequencing was blood, either unsorted or a sorted T cell fraction (not recorded which). These receptors originate from a male donor with ankylosing spondylitis.

The V and J genes are TRBV20-1 and TRBJ2-1, with D tentatively TRBD2 (6 bases). Trimming cost V 2 bases and J 6 bases, with 17 bases left between them. CDR3 size: 15 residues. Germline V CDR1 and CDR2: DFQATT, SNEGSKA (reference sequence). The CDR3 DNA follows: TGCAGTGCTAGACTCCGGGACTGGCCAGGCAATGAGCAGTTCTTC. It yields the protein CSARLRDWPGNEQFF.

This clonotype appeared many times. CDR3 amino acids: CASSQVEEREREQFF. The CDR3 bases are TGCGCCAGCAGCCAAGTTGAGGAAAGGGAACGTGAGCAGTTCTTC. This sequence joins TRBV4-3 and TRBJ2-1; D is undetermined. Trimming removed 1 base from V and 9 bases from J, with 16 bases in between. Germline assignment: CDR1 LGHNA and CDR2 YSLEER. This CDR3 contains 15 residues.

This clonotype has ten or more counts. The rearrangement joins TRBV6-1 to TRBJ2-1, with D possibly matching TRBD1 (6 bases). Germline V gene data show CDR1 as MNHNS and CDR2 as SASEGT. The CDR3 covers 15 residues. V lost 6 bases to trimming and J lost 3 bases, with 15 bases between them. CDR3 coding DNA: TGTGCCAGCAGAAACCGGGACATGGACTACAATGAGCAGTTCTTC. Residues: CASRNRDMDYNEQFF.

This clonotype was seen repeatedly, ten times or more. V usage is TRBV25-1 and J usage is TRBJ2-1; maybe TRBD2 (6 bases). Germline V gives CDR1 MGHDK, CDR2 SYGVNS. This CDR3 contains 16 residues. V was trimmed by 0 bases and J by 6 bases, leaving 15 bases between them. The CDR3 region has the DNA TGTGCCAGCAGTGAATATATCGGCGGGGCGATCAATGAGCAGTTCTTC. Protein sequence: CASSEYIGGAINEQFF.

This clonotype was seen at least ten times. The chain has TRBV4-3 and TRBJ2-2; D unclear. CDR1 is LGHNA, CDR2 YSLEER, per germline. This CDR3 contains 14 residues. V was clipped by 1 base and J by 7 bases, with 10 bases between them. This CDR3 reads CASSQGQVVGELFF. Here the CDR3 DNA reads TGCGCCAGCAGCCAAGGGCAGGTAGTCGGGGAGCTGTTTTTT.

This clonotype has just a few counts. The gene calls are TRBV5-5 and TRBJ2-7; D might be TRBD2 (7 bases). Germline assignment: CDR1 SGHKS and CDR2 YYEKEE (reference sequence). Trimming took 5 bases from V and 2 from J, leaving 14 bases between them. This CDR3 has 14 amino acids. CDR3 region: CASRAGAGPYEQYF. The CDR3 nucleotides are TGTGCCAGCAGGGCGGGGGCAGGGCCCTACGAGCAGTACTTC.

The J gene is TRBJ2-5, the V gene TRBV7-9, with TRBD2 as a possible D gene (6 bases). The length of the CDR3 is 15 residues. V was cut by 1 base and J by 4 bases, with 13 bases left in between. CDR1 and CDR2 from the germline V gene are SEHNR and FQNEAQ (reference sequence). CDR3 in DNA: TGTGCCAGCAGCTTAGAGGAGAGGGGAGGAGAGACCCAGTACTTC. Translating gives CASSLEERGGETQYF.

The rearrangement links TRBV18 to TRBJ2-1, with 12 bases that match TRBD2. The CDR3 runs to 17 residues. The junction had 15 bases not matched to a gene; V was cut back by 8 bases and J by 7 bases. Germline V CDR1 and CDR2: KGHSH, LQKENI. The CDR3 region is CASASPAAGTSGNEQFF. In DNA, the CDR3 is TGTGCCAGCGCATCCCCGGCCGCGGGGACTAGCGGGAATGAGCAGTTCTTC. Complete variable domain (other parts from reference TRBV18 and TRBJ2-1): NAGVMQNPRHLVRRRGQEARLRCSPMKGHSHVYWYRQLPEEGLKFMVYLQKENIIDESGMPKERFSAEFPKEGPSILRIQQVVRGDSAAYFCASASPAAGTSGNEQFFGPGTRLTVL.

This clonotype appeared a few times. V gene TRBV28 combines with J gene TRBJ2-1, with D possibly being TRBD1 (5 bases). The CDR3 has 15 residues. V dropped 6 bases and J dropped 6 bases, with 18 bases sitting between them. Germline values: CDR1 MDHEN, CDR2 SYDVKM. The CDR3 DNA sequence: TGTGCCAGCAGCCCTAAGGGGCCGAAGGCCAATGAGCAGTTCTTC. Its protein is CASSPKGPKANEQFF.

This clonotype was counted a few times. The chain has TRBV28 and TRBJ2-7; 11 nucleotides line up with TRBD1. Per germline, CDR1 MDHEN and CDR2 SYDVKM. CDR3 size: 13 residues. V was pared by 6 bases and J by 3 bases, with 1 base of the junction left unmatched. Here the CDR3 reads CASRGTGGYEQYF. The CDR3 coding sequence is TGTGCCAGCAGGGGGACAGGGGGCTACGAGCAGTACTTC.

This clonotype was detected many times. The rearrangement uses TRBV7-8 and TRBJ1-5; D not resolved. CDR1 SGHVS and CDR2 FQNEAQ come from the germline V gene. V was trimmed by 5 bases and J by 0 bases, leaving 8 bases between them. The CDR3 extends over 14 amino acids. The CDR3 coding sequence is TGTGCCAGCAGCCTAAGCCGTAGCAATCAGCCCCAGCATTTT. Translated: CASSLSRSNQPQHF. The complete variable domain, with remaining parts taken from reference TRBV7-8 and TRBJ1-5, reads GAGVSQSPRYKVAKRGQDVALRCDPISGHVSLFWYQQALGQGPEFLTYFQNEAQLDKSGLPSDRFFAERPEGSVSTLKIQRTQQEDSAVYLCASSLSRSNQPQHFGDGTRLSIL.

This clonotype was counted many times. The chain links TRBV5-1 to TRBJ1-1; D is ambiguous. Trimming took off 4 bases at V and 0 bases at J, with 13 bases between the two ends. The CDR3 extends over 15 amino acids. CDR1 and CDR2 from the germline V gene are SGHRS and YFSETQ. The CDR3 DNA sequence: TGCGCCAGCAGCCCAGTCGGGAACCTGAACACTGAAGCTTTCTTT. This codes for CASSPVGNLNTEAFF.

The chain joins TRBV24-1 to TRBJ1-2, with D unclear. The CDR3 totals 12 residues. Deletions cut 6 bases from V and 4 bases from J, with 8 bases between. Germline V gene sequence: CDR1 KGHDR, CDR2 SFDVKD. CDR3 DNA: TGTGCCACCAGTTCTGAGGGCTATGGCTACACCTTC. Its translation: CATSSEGYGYTF.

This clonotype was seen repeatedly, ten times or more. This sequence joins TRBV10-3 and TRBJ2-2; tentative D call: TRBD1 (6 bases). This CDR3 region has 15 residues. CDR1 ENHRY and CDR2 SYGVKD come from the germline V gene. With 6 bases removed from V and 2 bases from J, the gap between germline ends came to 13 bases. The CDR3 DNA follows: TGTGCCATCAGGAGGGACGGGACAAACACCGGGGAGCTGTTTTTT. It is translated as CAIRRDGTNTGELFF.

The sample holds many counts of this clonotype. V usage is TRBV24-1 and J usage is TRBJ2-7; the D call may be TRBD1 or TRBD2 (6 bases each). The length of the CDR3 is 12 residues. V dropped 4 bases and J dropped 5 bases, with 8 bases sitting between them. Germline CDR1 reads KGHDR; CDR2 reads SFDVKD. DNA for the CDR3: TGTGCCACCAGTGAGGGGGGCGACGAGCAGTACTTC. It specifies CATSEGGDEQYF.

This clonotype was seen ten or more times. The chain combines TRBV25-1 with TRBJ2-7; the D is unclear. V was pared by 8 bases and J by 0 bases, with 14 bases between. This CDR3 is 14 amino acids long. Germline V gene sequence: CDR1 MGHDK, CDR2 SYGVNS. The DNA of the CDR3 is TGTGCCAGCTCCATCCGAGGCGCCTCCTACGAGCAGTACTTC. It specifies CASSIRGASYEQYF.

The chain has TRBV13 and TRBJ1-2; weak D call: TRBD1 (6 bases). V lost 5 bases and J lost 0, with 13 bases in between. Germline V lookup: CDR1 PRHDT, CDR2 FYEKMQ (reference sequence). The CDR3 has 15 residues. The CDR3 loop reads CASSTGQRPNYGYTF. The CDR3 DNA reads TGTGCCAGCAGCACAGGACAGAGACCTAACTATGGCTACACCTTC.